What follows are 24 T cell receptor beta chains derived from one specimen sequenced in a study of CD8+CD57+ T cells in acquired aplastic anemia. The TCR beta profiling, which covered VDJ combination and CDR3 sequence, was carried out using genomic DNA as the template. TCRdb recomputed calls from the reads with MiXCR, one row per CDR3 protein. The table lists about 160,000 distinct CDR3 sequences, less than 60% of them singletons. All patients picked for sequencing had shown, by flow cytometry, an expansion of CD8+CD57+ cells. Sequenced sample: sorted CD4+, CD8+, or CD8+CD57+ T cells (not recorded which) from PBMCs. The receptor source for this set is a human donor with aplastic anemia.

The V call is TRBV15, the J call TRBJ1-3; the D is unclear. The CDR3 is 15 residues long. V shed 3 bases and J shed 0 bases, with 9 bases lying between them. Germline V CDR1 and CDR2: LNHNV, YYDKDF (reference sequence). The DNA for the CDR3 is TGTGCCACCAGCAGGGACGAGGGCTCTGGAAACACCATATATTTT. It encodes CATSRDEGSGNTIYF.

Turning to this clonotype: With a much larger clone just one base away, this may be a read error. This rearrangement joins TRBV9 to TRBJ1-6; 7 bases match TRBD1. The germline gives CDR1 SGDLS, CDR2 YYNGEE. This CDR3 has 14 residues. The CDR3 bases are TGTGGCAGCGCCTTAACAGGGGTGGAATCACCCCTCCACTTT. Its protein product is CGSALTGVESPLHF.

J is TRBJ1-5 and V is TRBV7-9; D ambiguous. Trimming removed 2 bases at V and 1 base at J, with 3 bases between. In germline, CDR1 is SEHNR, CDR2 FQNEAQ (reference sequence). The CDR3 is 13 amino acids. This chain's CDR3 is CASSLISNQPQHF. CDR3 coding DNA: TGTGCCAGCAGCTTAATCAGCAATCAGCCCCAGCATTTT.

This clonotype was seen at least ten times. The chain uses TRBV27 and TRBJ2-7; D gene ambiguous. This CDR3 is 11 amino acids long. Trimming took off 8 bases at V and 6 bases at J, with 11 bases between the two ends. Germline assignment: CDR1 MNHEY and CDR2 SMNVEV (reference sequence). The DNA of the CDR3 is TGTGCCAGCGCCCGATTCTCCGAGCAGTACGTC. It encodes CASARFSEQYV.

The CDR3 coding sequence is TGCAGCGCCGGGGGGAAGCTGGTGGGCTACACCTTC. Amino acid sequence: CSAGGKLVGYTF. The chain has TRBV29-1 and TRBJ1-2; D is possibly TRBD1 (5 bases). Per the germline V gene, CDR1 is SQVTM and CDR2 is ANQGSEA. Trimming took 7 bases from V and 8 from J, leaving 17 bases between them. CDR3 length: 12 amino acids. The full variable domain, completed using reference TRBV29-1 and TRBJ1-2, is SAVISQKPSRDICQRGTSLTIQCQVDSQVTMMFWYRQQPGQSLTLIATANQGSEATYESGFVIDKFPISRPNLTFSTLTVSNMSPEDSSIYLCSAGGKLVGYTFGSGTRLTVV.

The J gene is TRBJ2-2, the V gene TRBV9; D not certain. CDR1 SGDLS and CDR2 YYNGEE come from the germline V gene. The CDR3 runs 14 residues. V dropped 4 bases and J dropped 4 bases, with 11 bases sitting between them. In nucleotides, the CDR3 is TGTGCCAGCAGCACACGAACCGGCACCGGGGAGCTGTTTTTT. Residues: CASSTRTGTGELFF.

This chain links TRBV4-3 with TRBJ2-7; maybe TRBD1 (7 bases). Germline V lookup: CDR1 LGHNA, CDR2 YSLEER. The length of the CDR3 is 14 residues. Trimming left V 2 bases short and J 3 bases short, with 11 bases between. Written as DNA, the CDR3 is TGCGCCAGCAGCCAATACAGGGGACTCTACGAGCAGTACTTC. Protein: CASSQYRGLYEQYF.

In its sample, this clonotype was seen many times. The gene calls are TRBV6-2 or TRBV6-3 and TRBJ2-1, with D perhaps TRBD1 or TRBD2 (5 bases each). Germline values: CDR1 MNHEY, CDR2 SVGEGT. The V end was cut by 0 bases, the J end by 15 bases, with 12 bases between. The CDR3 length is 12 residues. The CDR3, as DNA: TGTGCCAGCAGTTACTCCGCTGGGACGCGGTTCTTC. Translating it yields CASSYSAGTRFF.

Notes on this clonotype: Germline is not matched at one junction end, which may reflect a read error. The V call is TRBV7-2, the J call TRBJ1-5; D is uncertain. This CDR3 has 15 residues. Germline V gene data show CDR1 as SGHTA and CDR2 as FQGNSA. The CDR3, as DNA: TGTGCCGGCAGCTCTCCTAATACAGGCAATCAGCCCCAGCATTTT. It yields the protein CAGSSPNTGNQPQHF. The whole variable domain, remainder taken from reference TRBV7-2 and TRBJ1-5, is GAGVSQSPSNKVTEKGKDVELRCDPISGHTALYWYRQSLGQGLEFLIYFQGNSAPDKSGLPSDRFSAERTGGSVSTLTIQRTQQEDSAVYLCAGSSPNTGNQPQHFGDGTRLSIL.

The chain links TRBV24-1 to TRBJ2-7; D is perhaps TRBD1 or TRBD2 (5 bases each). The V gene's germline CDR1 is KGHDR and CDR2 SFDVKD. The CDR3 is 14 amino acids. Trimming took 9 bases from V and 5 from J, leaving 19 bases between them. CDR3 in DNA: TGTGCCACCCAACTAATGGAGAGGGGAAACGAGCAGTACTTC. It translates to CATQLMERGNEQYF.

The chain employs TRBV7-2 and TRBJ1-6; possible D gene TRBD1, 6 bases. Trimming cost V 1 base and J 11 bases, with 9 bases left between them. The CDR3 totals 13 residues. Germline V lookup: CDR1 SGHTA, CDR2 FQGNSA. The DNA for the CDR3 is TGTGCCAGCAGCTTAGGACAGGTCCCACCCCTCCACTTT. Protein sequence: CASSLGQVPPLHF.

Many counts were recorded for this clonotype. This chain connects TRBV7-2 to TRBJ2-3; 7 nucleotides align to TRBD2. V lost 3 bases and J lost 2; bases outside the gene matches: 5. CDR1 SGHTA and CDR2 FQGNSA come from the germline V gene. This CDR3 is 15 amino acids long. The CDR3 spells CASSFSGAPTDTQYF. The CDR3 DNA reads TGTGCCAGCAGCTTCAGCGGGGCCCCCACAGATACGCAGTATTTT.

At least ten counts were recorded for this clonotype. The V and J genes are TRBV19 and TRBJ1-2, with D possibly TRBD1 on 6 matching bases. This CDR3 comprises 13 residues. Germline CDR1 and CDR2: LNHDA and SQIVND (reference sequence). V lost 5 bases, J lost 5 bases, and 12 bases lay in between. The CDR3 sequence: CASSSGQQYGYTF. The CDR3 DNA sequence: TGTGCCAGTAGTTCAGGACAGCAGTATGGCTACACCTTC. Complete variable domain (other parts from reference TRBV19 and TRBJ1-2): DGGITQSPKYLFRKEGQNVTLSCEQNLNHDAMYWYRQDPGQGLRLIYYSQIVNDFQKGDIAEGYSVSREKKESFPLTVTSAQKNPTAFYLCASSSGQQYGYTFGSGTRLTVV.

Notes on this clonotype: A read error may be the cause here, since a much bigger clone is one base away. This chain uses TRBV24-1 with TRBJ2-3; 8 bases are a match to TRBD2. Germline V gene data show CDR1 as KGHDR and CDR2 as SFDVKD. The J segment lost 5 bases and the V segment lost 3 bases, leaving 15 bases of the junction unmatched. This CDR3 comprises 18 residues. The CDR3 nucleotides are TGTGCCACCAGTGATCATCCCCCGGGGGGGGGGCTGGGAGATACGCAGTATTTT. Protein sequence: CATSDHPPGGGLGDTQYF.

This clonotype has a count of ten or more. J is TRBJ2-1 and V is TRBV7-8; no definite D call. V gave up 1 base and J gave up 2 bases, with 9 bases separating them. CDR1 and CDR2 (germline): SGHVS, FQNEAQ. The CDR3 totals 15 residues. The CDR3 reads CASSLVSGTYNEQFF. The CDR3, as DNA: TGTGCCAGCAGCTTAGTCTCTGGTACCTACAATGAGCAGTTCTTC. Using reference TRBV7-8 and TRBJ2-1 for the parts outside the CDR3, the full variable domain is GAGVSQSPRYKVAKRGQDVALRCDPISGHVSLFWYQQALGQGPEFLTYFQNEAQLDKSGLPSDRFFAERPEGSVSTLKIQRTQQEDSAVYLCASSLVSGTYNEQFFGPGTRLTVL.

This sequence joins TRBV7-2 and TRBJ2-5, with 9 positions matching TRBD2. The CDR3 sequence is 15 residues long. CDR1 and CDR2 from the germline V gene are SGHTA and FQGNSA. CDR3 in DNA: TGTGCTAGGCCTGGGCTAGCGGGGAACCAAGAGACCCAGTACTTC. Its translation is CARPGLAGNQETQYF. Based on the CDR3 plus reference TRBV7-2 and TRBJ2-5, the full variable domain is GAGVSQSPSNKVTEKGKDVELRCDPISGHTALYWYRQSLGQGLEFLIYFQGNSAPDKSGLPSDRFSAERTGGSVSTLTIQRTQQEDSAVYLCARPGLAGNQETQYFGPGTRLLVL.

Details on this clonotype: A much more abundant neighbour one base away suggests this may be a read error. The chain is built from TRBV4-1 and TRBJ2-1; 7 bases align to TRBD2. The CDR3 runs 15 residues. CDR1 is MGHRA and CDR2 is YSYEKL in the germline V gene. CDR3 region: CTSSRSGNSYNEQFF. CDR3 sequence (DNA): TGCACCAGCAGTCGGAGCGGGAACTCCTACAATGAGCAGTTCTTC.

The sample holds many counts of this clonotype. The V and J genes are TRBV12-3 or TRBV12-4 and TRBJ1-1; D is unresolved. The CDR3 loop spans 16 amino acids. Between the trimmed V and J ends, which lost 2 bases and 0 bases, there was a span of 13 bases. CDR3 in DNA: TGTGCCAGCAGTTTATTTGGGGATTCTGTGAACACTGAAGCTTTCTTT. Its protein product is CASSLFGDSVNTEAFF.

The genes are TRBV7-6 and TRBJ2-7; tentatively, D is TRBD2 (6 bases). Trimming stripped 1 base from V and 1 base from J, with 8 bases between. The length of the CDR3 is 14 residues. Germline V gene sequence: CDR1 SGHVS, CDR2 FNYEAQ. The CDR3 DNA reads as TGTGCCAGCAGCTTAGGGGGGGAGTCCTACGAGCAGTACTTC. Amino acids: CASSLGGESYEQYF.

The chain is built from TRBV19 and TRBJ2-5, with 9 bases aligning to TRBD2. Trimming cost V 5 bases and J 2 bases; bases outside gene matches: 3. CDR1 and CDR2 from the germline V gene are LNHDA and SQIVND (reference sequence). The CDR3 length is 14 residues. CDR3 DNA sequence: TGTGCCAGTAGTTGGACTAGCGATCAAGAGACCCAGTACTTC. Protein sequence: CASSWTSDQETQYF.

The chain employs TRBV12-3 or TRBV12-4 and TRBJ2-1, with 12 bases that match TRBD2. The V gene end was trimmed by 5 bases and the J gene end by 3 bases; junction bases not matched to a gene: 14. This CDR3 spans 19 amino acids. The CDR3, as DNA: TGTGCCAGCAGTACCGAGGGGACTAGCGGGCGGGGGGACTACAATGAGCAGTTCTTC. Its translation is CASSTEGTSGRGDYNEQFF.

This clonotype was observed at least ten times. This chain connects TRBV24-1 to TRBJ2-3; D is perhaps TRBD1 or TRBD2 (5 bases each). The CDR3 is made up of 12 amino acids. The germline V gene has CDR1 KGHDR and CDR2 SFDVKD. The V and J ends lost 6 bases and 4 bases respectively, with 7 bases between them. Written as DNA, the CDR3 is TGTGCCACCAGTCTGGGGGCAGATACGCAGTATTTT. Its translation is CATSLGADTQYF.

The chain employs TRBV10-3 and TRBJ2-1; TRBD1 is a possible D gene (5 bases). The germline V gene encodes CDR1 ENHRY and CDR2 SYGVKD. CDR3 length: 12 amino acids. V lost 6 bases and J 6 bases, leaving 9 bases between the germline ends. The chain's CDR3 is CAIRGQVNEQFF. The CDR3 DNA follows: TGTGCCATCAGGGGGCAAGTCAATGAGCAGTTCTTC.

The chain combines TRBV29-1 with TRBJ1-3, with TRBD1 matching over 7 bases. There are 13 residues in the CDR3. Germline CDR1 is SQVTM and CDR2 is ANQGSEA. V lost 6 bases, J lost 3 bases, and 5 bases stayed unmatched. This chain's CDR3 is CSVKTGNGNTIYF. CDR3 coding DNA: TGCAGCGTGAAGACAGGGAATGGAAACACCATATATTTT. Filled out from reference TRBV29-1 and TRBJ1-3, the complete variable domain reads SAVISQKPSRDICQRGTSLTIQCQVDSQVTMMFWYRQQPGQSLTLIATANQGSEATYESGFVIDKFPISRPNLTFSTLTVSNMSPEDSSIYLCSVKTGNGNTIYFGEGSWLTVV.